These 5 T cell receptor beta chains share one sample of origin, sequenced in a study of cytomegalovirus exposure and HLA in healthy donors (dated by TCRdb to about 2017). The library was made by the immunoSEQ multiplex PCR assay. What TCRdb holds here is the immuneACCESS table cut down to in-frame rearrangements. Part of the clones is not present; checked against another copy, under half of the missing clones reflect an unresolved V gene, and the others are unexplained. This sample is represented by around 91,000 clones; under 95% of them were singletons. The ten largest clones take up around 1.1% of the sample. Sequencing was done on a sample of PBMCs. These receptor sequences come from a woman in her 30s in good health and CMV-seropositive.

J is TRBJ2-2 and V is TRBV25-1; the D gene is possibly TRBD2 (5 bases). With 3 bases removed from V and 6 bases from J, the gap between germline ends came to 14 bases. This CDR3 contains 15 residues. Germline V gene data show CDR1 as MGHDK and CDR2 as SYGVNS. CDR3 sequence reads: CASSDYRGSAGELFF. Written as DNA, the CDR3 is TGTGCCAGCAGTGATTATAGAGGGAGTGCCGGGGAGCTGTTTTTT.

V usage is TRBV10-3 and J usage is TRBJ1-2; no definite D call. V was trimmed by 2 bases and J by 0 bases, leaving 7 bases between them. CDR1 is ENHRY and CDR2 is SYGVKD in the germline V gene. The CDR3 extends over 14 amino acids. The CDR3 DNA reads TGTGCCATCAGTGAGACAGATGCTAACTATGGCTACACCTTC. Residues: CAISETDANYGYTF.

This sequence joins TRBV7-9 and TRBJ1-1; TRBD1 agrees at 10 bases. The V gene's germline CDR1 is SEHNR and CDR2 FQNEAQ (reference sequence). The CDR3 length is 16 residues. V was pared by 4 bases and J by 4 bases, with 9 bases of the junction left unmatched. The CDR3 region has the DNA TGTGCCAGCAGCTCGTGGAGACAGGGGGCAGTCACTGAAGCTTTCTTT. Its translation: CASSSWRQGAVTEAFF.

CDR3 in DNA: TGTGCCAGTAGTATCCGCGGGGGCGGGGCCTCCTACAATGAGCAGTTCTTC. It specifies CASSIRGGGASYNEQFF. J is TRBJ2-1 and V is TRBV19; perhaps TRBD2 as D (7 bases). Germline loops: CDR1 LNHDA, CDR2 SQIVND (reference sequence). V was pared by 3 bases and J by 0 bases, with 15 bases between. CDR3 length: 17 amino acids.

The V and J genes are TRBV5-1 and TRBJ2-3; 8 bases match TRBD2. The CDR3 is 14 amino acids. The germline CDR1 and CDR2 sequences are SGHRS and YFSETQ. V shed 0 bases, J shed 4 bases, and the junction held 1 base outside the gene matches. The CDR3 DNA reads TGCGCCAGCAGCTTGGCGACTAGCGCAGATACGCAGTATTTT. Translation gives CASSLATSADTQYF.